A single sample gave rise to the 28 T cell receptor beta chains below, sequenced in a study of CXCR3-negative and CXCR3-positive naive CD8 T cells (dated by TCRdb to the late 2010s). TCRdb records NextSeq 550 as the sequencer. The Human TCR Profiling Kit (MiLaboratory) was used to make UMI-labeled 5' RACE TRB cDNA libraries. TCRdb reprocessed the reads into one record per CDR3 protein sequence, lacking DNA. The sample table includes under 75,000 distinct CDR3 sequences. The ten largest account for 3.5% to 5% of the sample. The specimen sequenced was naive CXCR3- CD8+ T cells from blood. Interpreted using the paper, the cell subset or site label stands for: CD45RO-CCR7+CD27+CD95- naive CD8+ T cells lacking CXCR3 (TNR3-). These receptors were obtained from a human donor in good health. Some clones in this sample may be carry-over from other donors' samples.

The chain's CDR3 is CASLIRQGPDPYSNQPQHF. The chain has TRBV9 and TRBJ1-5; TCRdb's D call, TRBD1, is unchecked because there is no DNA. The germline gives CDR1 SGDLS, CDR2 YYNGEE. The length of the CDR3 is 19 residues.

The rearrangement links TRBV2 to TRBJ1-5; the D gene TCRdb calls, TRBD1, cannot be checked with no DNA. The germline CDR1 and CDR2 sequences are SNHLY and FYNNEI. This CDR3 is built from 17 residues. The CDR3 is CASSEDLTGYSNQPQHF.

The rearrangement uses TRBV7-6 and TRBJ2-3; TCRdb gives TRBD1 as the D gene, but with no DNA this cannot be confirmed. Germline V gene sequence: CDR1 SGHVS, CDR2 FNYEAQ. This CDR3 is built from 16 residues. CDR3 loop: CASSQAGGPPPDTQYF.

The chain recombines TRBV6-2 or TRBV6-3 with TRBJ2-7. The CDR3 has 13 amino acids. Germline V CDR1 and CDR2: MNHEY, SVGEGT. This chain's CDR3 is CASSYSDTYEQYF.

The chain recombines TRBV27 with TRBJ1-5. This CDR3 comprises 15 residues. In germline, CDR1 is MNHEY, CDR2 SMNVEV (reference sequence). The CDR3 is CASRPDGVSNQPQHF.

V is TRBV28 and J is TRBJ2-2; as DNA is missing, the TRBD2 call by TCRdb cannot be tested. This CDR3 has 15 amino acids. Germline V gene data show CDR1 as MDHEN and CDR2 as SYDVKM. CDR3 in amino acids: CASTSGATGAGELFF.

The chain has TRBV29-1 and TRBJ1-1. Germline V lookup: CDR1 SQVTM, CDR2 ANQGSEA. The CDR3 has 12 amino acids. This CDR3 reads CSGHGVGTEAFF.

This rearrangement joins TRBV5-1 to TRBJ1-1; lacking DNA, the TRBD1 call made by TCRdb goes unchecked. The CDR3 spans 15 residues. Germline V gene sequence: CDR1 SGHRS, CDR2 YFSETQ. The CDR3 sequence: CASSLAGATNTEAFF.

The V call is TRBV29-1, the J call TRBJ1-1; TCRdb outputs TRBD1, but without DNA this stays unchecked. The length of the CDR3 is 14 residues. Germline loops: CDR1 SQVTM, CDR2 ANQGSEA. The CDR3 spells CSVEAPDRSTEAFF.

V usage is TRBV7-9 and J usage is TRBJ2-7; lacking DNA, the TRBD1 call made by TCRdb goes unchecked. The CDR3 sequence is 14 residues long. Germline assignment: CDR1 SEHNR and CDR2 FQNEAQ (reference sequence). CDR3 sequence: CASSLAGQFYEQYF. The whole variable domain, filled in from reference TRBV7-9 and TRBJ2-7, reads DTGVSQNPRHKITKRGQNVTFRCDPISEHNRLYWYRQTLGQGPEFLTYFQNEAQLEKSRLLSDRFSAERPKGSFSTLEIQRTEQGDSAMYLCASSLAGQFYEQYFGPGTRLTVT.

V usage is TRBV13 and J usage is TRBJ2-5; TCRdb calls TRBD2, which cannot be checked without DNA. Germline-derived CDR1 and CDR2 are PRHDT and FYEKMQ (reference sequence). This CDR3 has 16 residues. The CDR3 here is CASSISWAGGEETQYF. Together with reference TRBV13 and TRBJ2-5, the CDR3 gives the full variable domain: AAGVIQSPRHLIKEKRETATLKCYPIPRHDTVYWYQQGPGQDPQFLISFYEKMQSDKGSIPDRFSAQQFSDYHSELNMSSLELGDSALYFCASSISWAGGEETQYFGPGTRLLVL.

CDR3 protein: CASSYRRAYEQYF. The chain combines TRBV6-2 or TRBV6-3 with TRBJ2-7. Germline V CDR1 and CDR2: MNHEY, SVGEGT. This CDR3 is 13 amino acids long.

V is TRBV15 and J is TRBJ2-2. This CDR3 is 14 amino acids long. Looked up from germline, CDR1 is LNHNV and CDR2 is YYDKDF (reference sequence). CDR3 sequence: CATSRDADTGELFF.

The gene calls are TRBV23-1 and TRBJ2-7; TCRdb's assignment of TRBD2 cannot be checked, as there is no DNA. TRBV23-1 is marked as an open reading frame, function uncertain. The CDR3 has 13 residues. The CDR3 here is CANVGRASNEQYF.

V usage is TRBV19 and J usage is TRBJ2-1; the TCRdb D gene call, TRBD2, has no DNA to confirm it. Germline V CDR1 and CDR2: LNHDA, SQIVND (reference sequence). The CDR3 is made up of 15 amino acids. The CDR3 loop reads CASSIVALSYNEQFF.

The CDR3 protein is CASSAGQPNTGELFF. The chain joins TRBV7-2 to TRBJ2-2; TCRdb names TRBD1, which stays unverified in the absence of DNA. Germline V lookup: CDR1 SGHTA, CDR2 FQGNSA. CDR3 length equals 15 residues.

The V gene is TRBV19, the J gene TRBJ2-1; TCRdb proposes TRBD1, but this gene call is untestable without DNA. The CDR3 totals 13 residues. The germline gives CDR1 LNHDA, CDR2 SQIVND (reference sequence). This chain's CDR3 is CASSPGVYNEQFF. Drawing the rest from reference TRBV19 and TRBJ2-1, the complete variable domain is DGGITQSPKYLFRKEGQNVTLSCEQNLNHDAMYWYRQDPGQGLRLIYYSQIVNDFQKGDIAEGYSVSREKKESFPLTVTSAQKNPTAFYLCASSPGVYNEQFFGPGTRLTVL.

The chain has TRBV12-3 or TRBV12-4 and TRBJ2-1. This CDR3 has 13 amino acids. This CDR3 reads CASSPEVRNEQFF.

This chain joins TRBV29-1 and TRBJ1-1; TCRdb proposes TRBD1, but this gene call is untestable without DNA. The CDR3 is 14 amino acids. Germline CDR1 is SQVTM and CDR2 is ANQGSEA. The CDR3 here is CSVEFGQGNTEAFF.

This chain uses TRBV25-1 with TRBJ1-6. Germline assignment: CDR1 MGHDK and CDR2 SYGVNS. The CDR3 sequence is 13 residues long. CDR3 loop: CASSEDPSSPLHF.

The chain couples TRBV4-2 to TRBJ1-1. CDR1 LGHNA and CDR2 YNFKEQ come from the germline V gene. This CDR3 spans 16 amino acids. The chain's CDR3 is CASSQGESFLGTEAFF.

The gene calls are TRBV6-2 or TRBV6-3 and TRBJ2-1. Germline assignment: CDR1 MNHEY and CDR2 SVGEGT. The CDR3 loop spans 17 amino acids. The CDR3 loop reads CASSWRLISNIYNEQFF.

V gene TRBV6-6 combines with J gene TRBJ2-7; TCRdb returns TRBD1, unconfirmable since there is no DNA. CDR1 and CDR2 (germline): MNHNY, SVGAGI (reference sequence). There are 15 residues in the CDR3. The CDR3 protein is CAISGTDRDLYEQYF.

The rearrangement links TRBV5-6 to TRBJ2-1. CDR1 is SGHDT, CDR2 YYEEEE, per germline. The CDR3 is 14 amino acids. CDR3 region: CASSFRVSYNEQFF. The full variable domain, with the rest looked up from reference TRBV5-6 and TRBJ2-1, is DAGVTQSPTHLIKTRGQQVTLRCSPKSGHDTVSWYQQALGQGPQFIFQYYEEEERQRGNFPDRFSGHQFPNYSSELNVNALLLGDSALYLCASSFRVSYNEQFFGPGTRLTVL.

This chain links TRBV12-3 or TRBV12-4 with TRBJ2-7; the D gene TCRdb calls, TRBD1, cannot be checked with no DNA. CDR3 size: 12 residues. The CDR3 loop is CASSTGTYEQYF.

The CDR3 here is CASVSGGSTTDTQYF. The chain uses TRBV6-2 or TRBV6-3 and TRBJ2-3; TCRdb returns TRBD1, unconfirmable since there is no DNA. Germline CDR1 is MNHEY and CDR2 is SVGEGT. The CDR3 extends over 15 amino acids.

The chain employs TRBV12-3 or TRBV12-4 and TRBJ2-5. The CDR3 is 13 amino acids. Here the CDR3 reads CASSFLGLETQYF.

The chain combines TRBV27 with TRBJ2-3; TCRdb outputs TRBD2, but without DNA this stays unchecked. Germline values: CDR1 MNHEY, CDR2 SMNVEV (reference sequence). The length of the CDR3 is 19 residues. The CDR3 protein is CASSLPLTGGLLSTDTQYF.